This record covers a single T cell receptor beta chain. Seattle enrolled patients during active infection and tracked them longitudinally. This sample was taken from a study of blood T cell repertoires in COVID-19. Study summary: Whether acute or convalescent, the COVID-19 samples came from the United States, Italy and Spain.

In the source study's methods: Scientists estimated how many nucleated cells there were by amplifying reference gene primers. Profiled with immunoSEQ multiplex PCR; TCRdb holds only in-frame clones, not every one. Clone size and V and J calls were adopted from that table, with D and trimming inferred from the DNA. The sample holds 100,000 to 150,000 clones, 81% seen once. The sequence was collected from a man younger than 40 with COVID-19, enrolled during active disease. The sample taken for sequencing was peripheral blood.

The CDR3 DNA sequence: TGCGCCAGCAGCCAGGTTCTTGCGGGAGTAGCCAAAAACATTCAGTACTTC. Translation: CASSQVLAGVAKNIQYF. The chain links TRBV4-1 to TRBJ2-4; TRBD2 matches at 7 bases. Trimming cost V 3 bases and J 0 bases; bases outside gene matches: 8. The germline V gene has CDR1 MGHRA and CDR2 YSYEKL. The CDR3 length is 17 residues.